What follows describes a single TCR beta chain. Here immunoSEQ multiplex PCR was the method, and the copy in TCRdb shows in-frame clones only, minus some. The sample includes around 130,000 clones, about 91% of them seen just once. The data were taken from a study of T cell responses to AZD1222 COVID-19 vaccine. The CDR3 is made up of 18 amino acids. The germline gives CDR1 SGDLS, CDR2 YYNGEE. Trimming took off 0 bases at V and 2 bases at J, with 18 bases between the two ends. This clonotype was obtained from an adult in good health. The source was peripheral blood, collected on day 0 of AZD1222 vaccination. The gene calls are TRBV9 and TRBJ2-1; D call uncertain. The CDR3 sequence: CASSVAPLARHTYNEQFF. DNA of the CDR3: TGTGCCAGCAGCGTAGCTCCATTAGCAAGACATACCTACAATGAGCAGTTCTTC.